Shown below are 24 T cell receptor beta chains from a single sample sequenced in a study of cytomegalovirus exposure and HLA in healthy donors listed by TCRdb under 2017. Preparation of the library involved the immunoSEQ multiplex PCR assay. For the multiplex PCR, a mixture combining 60 forward primers for TCR Vbeta segments and 13 reverse primers for TCR Jbeta segments was used. As stored in TCRdb, this immuneACCESS dataset retains in-frame rearrangements with V and J assigned. A fraction of the clones does not appear; measured against another copy, unresolved V genes explain less than half of the discrepancy, and the remainder lacks a known reason. The sample yields 200,000 to 250,000 clones; 75% to 85% were counted once. The top ten clones comprise 1.2% to 1.5% of the sample. Material: PBMCs. Receptors were obtained from a girl aged 10-17 years in good health and CMV-seronegative.

The rearrangement links TRBV28 to TRBJ2-1; TRBD2 agrees at 7 bases. V was pared by 3 bases and J by 6 bases, with 11 bases of the junction left unmatched. Germline CDR1 MDHEN, CDR2 SYDVKM. The CDR3 is 16 residues long. Here the CDR3 DNA reads TGTGCCAGCAGTTTTGTGTTGCGGGAGAATCGCAATGAGCAGTTCTTC. Its translation is CASSFVLRENRNEQFF.

The V gene is TRBV7-3, the J gene TRBJ2-3; 8 bases are a match to TRBD2. The J segment lost 4 bases and the V segment lost 1 base, leaving 4 bases of the junction unmatched. Germline V gives CDR1 SGHTA, CDR2 FQGTGA. The length of the CDR3 is 15 residues. The DNA of the CDR3 is TGTGCCAGCAGCTTAATGGGACTAGTTTCAGATACGCAGTATTTT. As protein: CASSLMGLVSDTQYF.

CDR3 nucleotides: TGTGCCAGCAGCTTCGACAGCTACGAGCAGTACTTC. Its translation: CASSFDSYEQYF. The gene calls are TRBV7-9 and TRBJ2-7, with D possibly TRBD1 on 5 matching bases. V lost 3 bases, J lost 3 bases, and 6 bases lay in between. Germline CDR1 reads SEHNR; CDR2 reads FQNEAQ (reference sequence). The CDR3 runs to 12 residues.

This chain links TRBV30 with TRBJ2-1; TRBD2 aligns across 14 bases. The V gene end was trimmed by 5 bases and the J gene end by 5 bases; junction bases not matched to a gene: 17. The CDR3 length is 19 residues. Germline values: CDR1 GTSNPN, CDR2 SVGIG (reference sequence). CDR3 in DNA: TGTGCCTGGCAGAAGGGGACTAGCGGGAGAAGAAGGCGGAACAATGAGCAGTTCTTC. As protein: CAWQKGTSGRRRRNNEQFF.

The chain employs TRBV5-6 and TRBJ1-1; D possibly corresponds to TRBD1 (5 bases). Germline V gives CDR1 SGHDT, CDR2 YYEEEE. V lost 4 bases to trimming and J lost 4 bases, with 20 bases between them. This CDR3 has 16 amino acids. The CDR3 nucleotides read TGTGCCAGCAGCGTGAAAGTCGGGGGGGTCGGCACTGAAGCTTTCTTT. As protein: CASSVKVGGVGTEAFF.

J is TRBJ2-7 and V is TRBV27; a possible D gene is TRBD2 (6 bases). The CDR3 contains 14 residues. Germline CDR1 and CDR2: MNHEY and SMNVEV (reference sequence). Trimming stripped 4 bases from V and 5 bases from J, with 15 bases between. In DNA form, the CDR3 reads TGTGCCAGCAGTTCGCTCTTGGGACTCGACGAGCAGTACTTC. Translated, it gives CASSSLLGLDEQYF.

The rearrangement links TRBV4-2 to TRBJ2-3; TRBD2 aligns across 9 bases. V was pared by 2 bases and J by 1 base, with 4 bases of the junction left unmatched. The CDR3 is 16 residues long. Germline CDR1 reads LGHNA; CDR2 reads YNFKEQ. CDR3 loop: CASSQPSSGGTDTQYF. For the CDR3, the DNA is TGTGCCAGCAGCCAACCCTCTAGCGGGGGCACAGATACGCAGTATTTT.

The gene calls are TRBV9 and TRBJ1-2, with TRBD1 as a possible D gene (5 bases). V lost 0 bases and J lost 1, with 16 bases in between. The CDR3 sequence is 17 residues long. CDR1 and CDR2 from the germline V gene are SGDLS and YYNGEE. Written as DNA, the CDR3 is TGTGCCAGCAGCGTAGGAAGGGCAGGAGGGGATAACTATGGCTACACCTTC. Encoded protein: CASSVGRAGGDNYGYTF. Variable domain in full (rest from reference TRBV9 and TRBJ1-2): DSGVTQTPKHLITATGQRVTLRCSPRSGDLSVYWYQQSLDQGLQFLIQYYNGEERAKGNILERFSAQQFPDLHSELNLSSLELGDSALYFCASSVGRAGGDNYGYTFGSGTRLTVV.

The chain links TRBV7-2 to TRBJ1-6; 8 bases align to TRBD1. The CDR3 length is 15 residues. V lost 5 bases to trimming and J lost 7 bases; unmatched junction nucleotides: 7. The germline CDR1 and CDR2 sequences are SGHTA and FQGNSA. The CDR3 loop is CASSERTGRNSPLHF. CDR3 nucleotide sequence: TGTGCCAGCAGCGAGAGGACAGGGCGAAATTCACCCCTCCACTTT. Drawing the rest from reference TRBV7-2 and TRBJ1-6, the complete variable domain is GAGVSQSPSNKVTEKGKDVELRCDPISGHTALYWYRQSLGQGLEFLIYFQGNSAPDKSGLPSDRFSAERTGGSVSTLTIQRTQQEDSAVYLCASSERTGRNSPLHFGNGTRLTVT.

The V call is TRBV6-1, the J call TRBJ2-3; possibly TRBD2 for D (6 bases). The V end was cut by 6 bases, the J end by 4 bases, with 11 bases between. Germline assignment: CDR1 MNHNS and CDR2 SASEGT. The CDR3 consists of 13 residues. CDR3 residues: CASSRGFSDTQYF. In nucleotides, the CDR3 is TGTGCCAGCAGCCGGGGGTTTTCAGATACGCAGTATTTT.

The rearrangement uses TRBV7-8 and TRBJ2-4; tentative D call: TRBD1 (5 bases). The germline V and J ends were trimmed by 5 bases and 6 bases, with 11 bases remaining between them. The germline V gene encodes CDR1 SGHVS and CDR2 FQNEAQ. CDR3 length: 13 amino acids. CDR3 region: CASSRTSLNIQYF. CDR3 nucleotide sequence: TGTGCCAGCAGCCGGACATCCCTAAACATTCAGTACTTC. The complete variable domain, with remaining parts taken from reference TRBV7-8 and TRBJ2-4, reads GAGVSQSPRYKVAKRGQDVALRCDPISGHVSLFWYQQALGQGPEFLTYFQNEAQLDKSGLPSDRFFAERPEGSVSTLKIQRTQQEDSAVYLCASSRTSLNIQYFGAGTRLSVL.

The V and J genes are TRBV27 and TRBJ2-7; perhaps TRBD2 as D (6 bases). V was clipped by 2 bases and J by 1 base, with 12 bases between them. Germline loops: CDR1 MNHEY, CDR2 SMNVEV (reference sequence). The CDR3 has 15 residues. The CDR3 sequence is CASSLTGVASYEQYF. CDR3 coding DNA: TGTGCCAGCAGTTTAACGGGGGTTGCATCCTACGAGCAGTACTTC.

The chain links TRBV20-1 to TRBJ1-2; D ambiguous. CDR3 length equals 9 residues. The V gene's germline CDR1 is DFQATT and CDR2 SNEGSKA (reference sequence). CDR3 nucleotide sequence: TGCAGGTTCCTCTATGGCTACACCTTC. Protein sequence: CRFLYGYTF.

V gene TRBV6-1 combines with J gene TRBJ1-1; 9 bases align to TRBD1. The CDR3 has 16 residues. Germline V lookup: CDR1 MNHNS, CDR2 SASEGT. V gave up 1 base and J gave up 9 bases; unmatched junction bases: 12. The CDR3: CASSEVRTGARLKAFF. DNA of the CDR3: TGTGCCAGCAGTGAAGTTAGGACAGGGGCAAGATTAAAAGCTTTCTTT.

The chain carries TRBV28 and TRBJ1-1, with 7 bases that match TRBD1. This CDR3 is 14 amino acids long. Germline V gives CDR1 MDHEN, CDR2 SYDVKM. V lost 3 bases and J lost 7; bases outside the gene matches: 8. CDR3 sequence: CASSFDRASNEAFF. Here the CDR3 DNA reads TGTGCCAGCAGTTTTGACAGGGCCAGTAATGAAGCTTTCTTT.

The V gene is TRBV5-6, the J gene TRBJ1-1; 7 nucleotides align to TRBD1. The V gene end was trimmed by 1 base and the J gene end by 2 bases; junction bases not matched to a gene: 11. Germline CDR1 and CDR2: SGHDT and YYEEEE. This CDR3 has 17 amino acids. CDR3 bases: TGTGCCAGCAGCTTGCCAGGGGGTGTGCAGGGTAACACTGAAGCTTTCTTT. Translated, it gives CASSLPGGVQGNTEAFF.

V usage is TRBV30 and J usage is TRBJ2-7; no clear D. CDR1 and CDR2 (germline): GTSNPN, SVGIG (reference sequence). CDR3 length equals 13 residues. V was cut by 6 bases and J by 0 bases, with 12 bases left in between. In DNA form, the CDR3 reads TGTGCCTGTCTCATCAGGAACTCCTACGAGCAGTACTTC. This sequence encodes CACLIRNSYEQYF.

The V and J genes are TRBV5-1 and TRBJ1-1, with 8 positions matching TRBD1. CDR3 length equals 16 residues. Looked up from germline, CDR1 is SGHRS and CDR2 is YFSETQ. Trimming cost V 4 bases and J 4 bases; bases outside gene matches: 12. CDR3 sequence reads: CASSPGQASGGTEAFF. The DNA of the CDR3 is TGCGCCAGCAGCCCGGGACAGGCCTCCGGAGGCACTGAAGCTTTCTTT.

CDR3 sequence reads: CASRFTGGTEAFF. In DNA form, the CDR3 reads TGTGCCAGCAGATTTACAGGGGGCACTGAAGCTTTCTTT. This rearrangement joins TRBV27 to TRBJ1-1; 8 bases line up with TRBD1. The V segment lost 6 bases and the J segment 4 bases; nucleotides outside the gene matches: 4. Germline V lookup: CDR1 MNHEY, CDR2 SMNVEV (reference sequence). The CDR3 is 13 amino acids.

Remarks on this clone: The same CDR3 is also encoded by other DNA sequences in this sample. In DNA, the CDR3 is TGTGCCAGCAGTTACGGCGGGGGAGAGACCCAGTACTTC. Protein product: CASSYGGGETQYF. The V and J genes are TRBV6-5 and TRBJ2-5; 7 bases align to TRBD2. The CDR3 runs 13 residues. Germline loops: CDR1 MNHEY, CDR2 SVGAGI. V was clipped by 2 bases and J by 4 bases; unmatched bases: 1.

The chain couples TRBV6-5 to TRBJ1-1, with D hard to call. V lost 0 bases and J lost 7, with 18 bases in between. The CDR3 consists of 16 residues. In germline, CDR1 is MNHEY, CDR2 SVGAGI. The CDR3 spells CASSYSITARGFEAFF. The CDR3 nucleotides are TGTGCCAGCAGTTACTCGATCACGGCGCGCGGTTTTGAAGCTTTCTTT.

J is TRBJ1-5 and V is TRBV28, with 9 bases matching TRBD1. Unmatched junction bases numbered 12, after V lost 6 bases and J lost 6 bases. This CDR3 has 16 residues. Germline CDR1 reads MDHEN; CDR2 reads SYDVKM. The CDR3 sequence: CASRRRDRVRGQPQHF. DNA of the CDR3: TGTGCCAGCAGGCGCCGGGACAGGGTACGGGGTCAGCCCCAGCATTTT.

This chain uses TRBV11-1 with TRBJ2-1, with D possibly TRBD2 on 5 matching bases. From germline, CDR1 is SGHAT and CDR2 FQDESV (reference sequence). Between the trimmed V and J ends, which lost 0 bases and 6 bases, there was a span of 12 bases. CDR3 length: 15 residues. The CDR3, as DNA: TGTGCCAGCAGCTTAGCGAGGGCTAGCATCAATGAGCAGTTCTTC. Translation: CASSLARASINEQFF. The entire variable domain, with the rest obtained from reference TRBV11-1 and TRBJ2-1, is as follows: EAEVAQSPRYKITEKSQAVAFWCDPISGHATLYWYRQILGQGPELLVQFQDESVVDDSQLPKDRFSAERLKGVDSTLKIQPAELGDSAMYLCASSLARASINEQFFGPGTRLTVL.

The chain is built from TRBV10-3 and TRBJ2-1; D remains ambiguous. The ends were cut back, 2 bases at V and 2 bases at J, with 7 bases in the middle. The CDR3 runs 14 residues. The V gene's germline CDR1 is ENHRY and CDR2 SYGVKD. CDR3 coding DNA: TGTGCCATCAGTGAGCTAGTGACCTACAATGAGCAGTTCTTC. Translating it yields CAISELVTYNEQFF.